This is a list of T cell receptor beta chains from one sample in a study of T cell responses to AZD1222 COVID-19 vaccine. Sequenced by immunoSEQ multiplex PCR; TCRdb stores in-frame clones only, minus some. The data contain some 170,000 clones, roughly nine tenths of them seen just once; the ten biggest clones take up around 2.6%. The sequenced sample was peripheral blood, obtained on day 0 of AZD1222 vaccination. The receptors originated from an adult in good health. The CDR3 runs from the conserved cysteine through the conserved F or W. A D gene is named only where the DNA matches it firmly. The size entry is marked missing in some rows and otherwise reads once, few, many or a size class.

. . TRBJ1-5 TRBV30 CAWSEGGTQPQHF TGTGCCTGGAGTGAAGGAGGGACCCAGCCCCAGCATTTT
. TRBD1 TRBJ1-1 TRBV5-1 CASSPQTGMNTEAFF TGCGCCAGCAGCCCACAGACAGGGATGAACACTGAAGCTTTCTTT
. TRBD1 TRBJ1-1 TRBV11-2 CASSSKQGISTEAFF TGTGCCAGCAGCTCAAAACAGGGGATTAGCACTGAAGCTTTCTTT
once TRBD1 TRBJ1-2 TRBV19 CASTDQGAYGYTF TGTGCCAGTACGGATCAGGGGGCGTATGGCTACACCTTC
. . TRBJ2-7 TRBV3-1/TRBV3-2 CASSQVSNSRYEQYF TGTGCCAGCAGCCAAGTGTCGAACAGCCGCTACGAGCAGTACTTC
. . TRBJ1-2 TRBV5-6 CASSLAGGYGYTF TGTGCCAGCAGCTTGGCCGGGGGATATGGCTACACCTTC
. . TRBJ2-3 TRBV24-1 CATSDWVATQYF TGTGCCACCAGTGATTGGGTAGCGACGCAGTATTTT
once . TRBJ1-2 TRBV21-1 CASTPGGRGYGYTF TGTGCCAGCACCCCCGGGGGGAGGGGCTATGGCTACACCTTC
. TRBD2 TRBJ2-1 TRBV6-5 CASSSGRENNEQFF TGTGCCAGCAGTAGCGGGAGAGAAAATAATGAGCAGTTCTTC
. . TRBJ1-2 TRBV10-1 CASSAQGAPGYTF TGCGCCAGCAGTGCCCAGGGCGCGCCAGGCTACACCTTC
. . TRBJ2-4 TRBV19 CASSPMDGHKNIQYF TGTGCCAGTAGTCCGATGGACGGTCACAAAAACATTCAGTACTTC
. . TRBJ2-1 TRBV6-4 CASSDSTAEQFF TGTGCCAGCAGTGACTCGACGGCTGAGCAGTTCTTC
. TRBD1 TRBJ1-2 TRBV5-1 CASSSQGGHGYTF TGCGCCAGCAGTTCACAGGGGGGCCACGGCTACACCTTC
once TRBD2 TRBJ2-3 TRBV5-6 CASSSRTSGDTDTQYF TGTGCCAGCAGCTCCAGGACTAGCGGGGACACAGATACGCAGTATTTT
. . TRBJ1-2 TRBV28 CASSSSNYGYTF TGTGCCAGCAGTTCCTCTAACTATGGCTACACCTTC
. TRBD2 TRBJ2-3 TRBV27 CASSLGREPGNTQYF TGTGCCAGCAGTTTAGGGCGGGAGCCTGGAAATACGCAGTATTTT
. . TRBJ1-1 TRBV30 CACERGANTEAFF TGTGCCTGCGAGAGGGGTGCGAACACTGAAGCTTTCTTT
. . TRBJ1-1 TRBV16 CASSQFGGDTEAFF TGTGCCAGCAGCCAATTTGGGGGGGACACTGAAGCTTTCTTT
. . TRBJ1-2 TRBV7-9 CASSLVNRDGYTF TGTGCCAGCAGCTTAGTCAACAGAGACGGCTACACCTTC
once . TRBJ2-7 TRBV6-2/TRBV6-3 CASSYQTVYEQYF TGTGCCAGCAGTTACCAGACAGTCTACGAGCAGTACTTC
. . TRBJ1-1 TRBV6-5 CASRRQRGGTEAFF TGTGCCAGCAGACGCCAGCGGGGAGGCACTGAAGCTTTCTTT
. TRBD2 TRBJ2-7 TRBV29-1 CSVAGLAGGPYEQYF TGCAGCGTTGCCGGACTAGCGGGAGGGCCGTACGAGCAGTACTTC
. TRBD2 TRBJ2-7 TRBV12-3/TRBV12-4 CASSSGGNDEQYF TGTGCCAGCAGTTCGGGAGGTAACGACGAGCAGTACTTC
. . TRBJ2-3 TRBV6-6 CASSFQAREVTDTQYF TGTGCCAGCAGTTTTCAAGCTCGCGAGGTCACAGATACGCAGTATTTT
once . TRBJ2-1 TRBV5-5 CASSSGPYNEQFF TGTGCCAGCAGCTCGGGACCCTACAATGAGCAGTTCTTC
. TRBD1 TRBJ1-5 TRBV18 CASSLDRGQPQHF TGTGCCAGCTCTCTAGACAGGGGTCAGCCCCAGCATTTT
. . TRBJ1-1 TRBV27 CASSLSVNTEAFF TGTGCCAGCAGTTTATCCGTGAACACTGAAGCTTTCTTT
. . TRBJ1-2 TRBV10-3 CAISDGEGGGYTF TGTGCCATCAGTGATGGAGAGGGGGGTGGCTACACCTTC
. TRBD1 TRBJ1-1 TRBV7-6 CASSPGGAGMNTEAFF TGTGCCAGCTCTCCAGGGGGCGCGGGTATGAACACTGAAGCTTTCTTT
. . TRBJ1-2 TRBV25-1 CASSESYRDGYTF TGTGCCAGCAGTGAATCCTACAGGGACGGCTACACCTTC
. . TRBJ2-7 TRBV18 CASSLTQPSRYEQYF TGTGCCAGCTCCTTGACCCAGCCTTCGAGATACGAGCAGTACTTC
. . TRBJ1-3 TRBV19 CASSARPAGLSGNTIYF TGTGCCAGTAGTGCCCGCCCGGCAGGACTCTCTGGAAACACCATATATTTT
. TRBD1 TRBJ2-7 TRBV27 CASSFLGQPTYEQYF TGTGCCAGCAGTTTCCTGGGACAGCCAACCTACGAGCAGTACTTC
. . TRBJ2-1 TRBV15 CATSRDLARFF TGTGCCACCAGCAGAGATCTAGCACGGTTCTTC
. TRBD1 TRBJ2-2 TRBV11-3 CASSSRNDGTGGTGELFF TGTGCCAGCAGCTCGAGAAATGACGGGACAGGGGGAACCGGGGAGCTGTTTTTT
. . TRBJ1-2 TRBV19 CASSADRFGYTF TGTGCCAGTAGTGCCGACAGGTTCGGCTACACCTTC
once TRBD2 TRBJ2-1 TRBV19 CATTGTSGRSEQFF TGTGCCACCACCGGGACTAGCGGGAGATCTGAGCAGTTCTTC
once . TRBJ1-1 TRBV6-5 CASSTQGLGNTEAFF TGTGCCAGCAGTACCCAGGGGCTCGGGAACACTGAAGCTTTCTTT
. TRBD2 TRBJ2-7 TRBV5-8 CASIGGLAAYEQYF TGTGCCAGCATTGGTGGACTAGCGGCCTACGAGCAGTACTTC
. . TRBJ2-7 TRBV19 CASSISGSSYEQYF TGTGCCAGTAGTATATCGGGGAGCTCCTACGAGCAGTACTTC
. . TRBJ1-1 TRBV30 CAWTQGNTEAFF TGTGCCTGGACTCAGGGGAACACTGAAGCTTTCTTT
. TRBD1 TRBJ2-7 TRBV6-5 CASRRGTGLGEQYF TGTGCCAGCAGAAGGGGGACAGGGTTAGGCGAGCAGTACTTC
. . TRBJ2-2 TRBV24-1 CATSPGTGELFF TGTGCCACCAGCCCGGGGACCGGGGAGCTGTTTTTT
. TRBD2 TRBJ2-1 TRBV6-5 CASNEREGRDEQFF TGTGCCAGCAACGAGCGGGAGGGCCGCGATGAGCAGTTCTTC
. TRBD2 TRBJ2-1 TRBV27 CASSLSGGRSYNEQFF TGTGCCAGCAGTTTAAGCGGGGGTAGAAGCTACAATGAGCAGTTCTTC
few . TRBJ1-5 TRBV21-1 CASSSRQGHRKRGDEPQHF TGTGCCAGCAGCTCCCGCCAGGGACATCGGAAAAGAGGCGATGAACCCCAGCATTTT
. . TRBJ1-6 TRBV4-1 CASSQDPGHRNSPLHF TGCGCCAGCAGCCAAGATCCCGGACACCGAAATTCACCCCTCCACTTT